Each of the 4 T cell receptor beta chains below was sequenced from the same sample in a study of blood T cell repertoires in COVID-19. Generated by immunoSEQ multiplex PCR, the TCRdb table keeps only in-frame clones and is missing some. This table has 190,000 or so clones, around 90% appearing once. The sequenced sample was peripheral blood. These receptors came from a man over 45 with acute or convalescent COVID-19.

V and J are TRBV12-5 and TRBJ2-3; D might be TRBD1 (5 bases). The germline gives CDR1 LGHNT, CDR2 FRNRAP. This CDR3 is 14 amino acids long. Trimming removed 5 bases from V and 4 bases from J, with 13 bases in between. The CDR3 loop reads CASGPGSKADTQYF. The CDR3 DNA reads TGTGCTAGTGGTCCAGGGTCTAAGGCAGATACGCAGTATTTT.

The genes are TRBV12-3 or TRBV12-4 and TRBJ1-5; the D is unclear. This CDR3 contains 12 residues. Between the trimmed V and J ends, which lost 6 bases and 3 bases, there was a span of 6 bases. The CDR3 is CASSFYNQPQHF. The CDR3 nucleotides read TGTGCCAGCAGCTTTTACAATCAGCCCCAGCATTTT.

This chain joins TRBV10-3 and TRBJ1-5, with 8 bases aligning to TRBD1. The J segment lost 8 bases and the V segment lost 2 bases, leaving 5 bases of the junction unmatched. The V gene's germline CDR1 is ENHRY and CDR2 SYGVKD. The CDR3 is made up of 14 amino acids. In nucleotides, the CDR3 is TGTGCCATCAGTGAGCCCGACAGGGGTAAGCCCCAGCATTTT. Protein sequence: CAISEPDRGKPQHF.

DNA of the CDR3: TGTGCCAGCAGCCCGAGCGGGCCAACCTACAATGAGCAGTTCTTC. Its protein is CASSPSGPTYNEQFF. This chain joins TRBV27 and TRBJ2-1, with TRBD2 as a possible D gene (6 bases). The germline V and J ends were trimmed by 6 bases and 2 bases, with 14 bases remaining between them. Germline V gene data show CDR1 as MNHEY and CDR2 as SMNVEV (reference sequence). This CDR3 is built from 15 residues.